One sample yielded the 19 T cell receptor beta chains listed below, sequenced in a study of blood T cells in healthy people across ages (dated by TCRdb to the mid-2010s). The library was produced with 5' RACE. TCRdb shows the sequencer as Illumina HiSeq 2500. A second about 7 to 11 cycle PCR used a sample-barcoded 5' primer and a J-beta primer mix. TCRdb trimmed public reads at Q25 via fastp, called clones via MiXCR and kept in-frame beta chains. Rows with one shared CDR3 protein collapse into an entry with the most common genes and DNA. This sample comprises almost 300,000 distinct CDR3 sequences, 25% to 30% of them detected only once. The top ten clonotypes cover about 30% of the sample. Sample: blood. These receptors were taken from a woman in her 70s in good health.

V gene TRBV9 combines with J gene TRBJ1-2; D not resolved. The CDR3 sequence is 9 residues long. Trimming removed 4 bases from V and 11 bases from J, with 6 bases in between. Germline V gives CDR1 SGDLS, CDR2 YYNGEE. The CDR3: CASSPSYTF. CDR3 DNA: TGTGCCAGCAGCCCCAGTTACACCTTC.

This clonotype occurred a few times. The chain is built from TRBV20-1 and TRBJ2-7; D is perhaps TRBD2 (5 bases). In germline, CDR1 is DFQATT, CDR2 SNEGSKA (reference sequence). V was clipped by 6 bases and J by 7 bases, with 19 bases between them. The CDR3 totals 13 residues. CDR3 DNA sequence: TGCAGTGCACCAGCGGTCCCTACGGGGGAGCAGTACTTC. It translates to CSAPAVPTGEQYF.

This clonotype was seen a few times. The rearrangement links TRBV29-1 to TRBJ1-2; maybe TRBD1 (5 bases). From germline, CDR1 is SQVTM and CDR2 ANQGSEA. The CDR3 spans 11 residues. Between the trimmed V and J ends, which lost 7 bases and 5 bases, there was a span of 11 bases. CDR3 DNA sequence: TGCAGCGCAACCGACAGATATGGCTACACCTTC. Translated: CSATDRYGYTF.

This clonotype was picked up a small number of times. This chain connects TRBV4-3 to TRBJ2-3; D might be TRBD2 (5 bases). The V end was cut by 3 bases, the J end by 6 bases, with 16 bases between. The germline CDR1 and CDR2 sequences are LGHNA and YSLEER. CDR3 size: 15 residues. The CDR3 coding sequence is TGCGCCAGCAGCCAGCTACTAGGGTTAGGTGATACGCAGTATTTT. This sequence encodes CASSQLLGLGDTQYF.

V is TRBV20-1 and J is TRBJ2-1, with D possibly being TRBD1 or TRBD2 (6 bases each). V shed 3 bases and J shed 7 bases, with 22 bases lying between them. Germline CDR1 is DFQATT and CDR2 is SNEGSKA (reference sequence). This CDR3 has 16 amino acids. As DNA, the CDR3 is TGCAGTGCTAGTCTAACCAGACCGGGGGCTAGGAATGAGCAGTTCTTC. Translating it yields CSASLTRPGARNEQFF.

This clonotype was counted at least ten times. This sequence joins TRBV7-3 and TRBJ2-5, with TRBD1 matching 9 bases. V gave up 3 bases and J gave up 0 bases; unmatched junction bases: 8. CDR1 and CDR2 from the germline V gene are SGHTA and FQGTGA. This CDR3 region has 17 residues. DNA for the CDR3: TGTGCCAGCAGCTTCACCTCGCGGGACAGGGACCAAGAGACCCAGTACTTC. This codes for CASSFTSRDRDQETQYF.

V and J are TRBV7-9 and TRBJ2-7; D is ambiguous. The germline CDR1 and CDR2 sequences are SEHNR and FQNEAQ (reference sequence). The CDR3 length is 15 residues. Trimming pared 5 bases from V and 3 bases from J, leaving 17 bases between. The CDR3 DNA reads TGTGCCAGCAGCCCGAGTATCTCTAAACACTACGAGCAGTACTTC. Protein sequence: CASSPSISKHYEQYF.

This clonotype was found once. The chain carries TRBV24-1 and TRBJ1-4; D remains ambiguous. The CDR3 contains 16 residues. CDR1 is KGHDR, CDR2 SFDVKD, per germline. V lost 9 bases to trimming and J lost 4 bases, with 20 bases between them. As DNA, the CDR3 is TGTGCCACCCCTGACAACAGAAGCAATGGTAATGAAAAACTGTTTTTT. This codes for CATPDNRSNGNEKLFF.

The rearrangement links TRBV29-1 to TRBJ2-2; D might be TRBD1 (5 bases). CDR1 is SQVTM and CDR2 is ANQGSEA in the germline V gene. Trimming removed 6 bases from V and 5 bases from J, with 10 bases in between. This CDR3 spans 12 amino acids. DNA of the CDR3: TGCAGCGTAGGGGCCTATACCGGGGAGCTGTTTTTT. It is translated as CSVGAYTGELFF.

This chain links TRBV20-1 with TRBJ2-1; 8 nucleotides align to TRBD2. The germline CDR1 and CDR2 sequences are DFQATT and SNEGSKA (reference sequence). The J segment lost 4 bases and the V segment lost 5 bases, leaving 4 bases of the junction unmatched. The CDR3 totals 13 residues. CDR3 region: CSAYSGTYNEQFF. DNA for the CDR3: TGCAGTGCTTATAGCGGGACTTACAATGAGCAGTTCTTC.

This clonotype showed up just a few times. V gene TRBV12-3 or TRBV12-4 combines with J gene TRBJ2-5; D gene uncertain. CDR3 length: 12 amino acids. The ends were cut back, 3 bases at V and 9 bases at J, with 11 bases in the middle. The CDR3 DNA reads TGTGCCAGCAGTTTGGATCAAAGGGCCCAGTACTTC. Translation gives CASSLDQRAQYF.

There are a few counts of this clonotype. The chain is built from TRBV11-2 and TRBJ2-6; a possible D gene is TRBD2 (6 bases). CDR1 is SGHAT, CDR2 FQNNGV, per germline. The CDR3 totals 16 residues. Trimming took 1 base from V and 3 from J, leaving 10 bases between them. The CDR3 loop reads CASSLVAASGANVLTF. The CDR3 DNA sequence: TGTGCCAGCAGCTTAGTAGCGGCAAGTGGGGCCAACGTCCTGACTTTC. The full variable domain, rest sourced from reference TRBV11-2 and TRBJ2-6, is EAGVAQSPRYKIIEKRQSVAFWCNPISGHATLYWYQQILGQGPKLLIQFQNNGVVDDSQLPKDRFSAERLKGVDSTLKIQPAKLEDSAVYLCASSLVAASGANVLTFGAGSRLTVL.

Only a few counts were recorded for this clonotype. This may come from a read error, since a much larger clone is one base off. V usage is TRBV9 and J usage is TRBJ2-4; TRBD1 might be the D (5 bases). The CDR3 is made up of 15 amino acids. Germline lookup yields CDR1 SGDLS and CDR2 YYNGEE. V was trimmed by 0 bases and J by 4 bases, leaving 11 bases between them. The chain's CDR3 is CASSVGYRKKNIQYF. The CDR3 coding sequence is TGTGCCAGCAGCGTAGGATACAGGAAAAAAAACATTCAGTACTTC.

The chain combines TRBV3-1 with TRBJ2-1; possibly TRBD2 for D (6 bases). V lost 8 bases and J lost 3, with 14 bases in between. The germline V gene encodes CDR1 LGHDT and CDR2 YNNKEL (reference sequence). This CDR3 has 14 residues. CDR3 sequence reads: CASGDLGGYNEQFF. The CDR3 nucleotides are TGTGCCAGCGGGGACCTGGGGGGCTACAATGAGCAGTTCTTC.

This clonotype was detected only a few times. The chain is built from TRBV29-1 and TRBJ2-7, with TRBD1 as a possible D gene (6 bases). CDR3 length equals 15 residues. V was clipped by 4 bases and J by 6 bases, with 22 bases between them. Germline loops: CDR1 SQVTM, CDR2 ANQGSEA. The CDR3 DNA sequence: TGCAGCGTTGGTAACAGGGCTCTACTACTAGGCGAGCAGTACTTC. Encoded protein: CSVGNRALLLGEQYF.

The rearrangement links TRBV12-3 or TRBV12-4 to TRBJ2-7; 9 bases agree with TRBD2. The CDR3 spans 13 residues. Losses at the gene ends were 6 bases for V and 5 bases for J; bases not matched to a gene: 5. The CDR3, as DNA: TGTGCCAGCAGCTCCGGGACTAGCCACGAGCAGTACTTC. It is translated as CASSSGTSHEQYF.

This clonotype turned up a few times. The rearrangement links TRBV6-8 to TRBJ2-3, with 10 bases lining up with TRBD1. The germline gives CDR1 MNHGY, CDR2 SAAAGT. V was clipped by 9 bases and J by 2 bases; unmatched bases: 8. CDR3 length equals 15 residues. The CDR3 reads CARGIGQGDTDTQYF. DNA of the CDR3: TGTGCCAGAGGTATCGGACAGGGGGACACAGATACGCAGTATTTT.

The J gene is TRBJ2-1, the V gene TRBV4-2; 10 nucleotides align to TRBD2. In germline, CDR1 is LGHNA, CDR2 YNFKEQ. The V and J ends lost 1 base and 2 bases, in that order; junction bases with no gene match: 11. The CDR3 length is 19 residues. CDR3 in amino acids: CASSQGNPSGRGAYNEQFF. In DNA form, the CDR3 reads TGTGCCAGCAGCCAAGGGAATCCTAGCGGGAGAGGGGCCTACAATGAGCAGTTCTTC.

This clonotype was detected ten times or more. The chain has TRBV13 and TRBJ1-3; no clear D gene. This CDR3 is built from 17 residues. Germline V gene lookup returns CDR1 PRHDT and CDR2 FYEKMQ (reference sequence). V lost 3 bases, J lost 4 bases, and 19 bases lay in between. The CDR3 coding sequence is TGTGCCAGCAGCTTTTGGGCCCTCTCGGTGCAGGGAAACACCATATATTTT. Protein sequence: CASSFWALSVQGNTIYF.